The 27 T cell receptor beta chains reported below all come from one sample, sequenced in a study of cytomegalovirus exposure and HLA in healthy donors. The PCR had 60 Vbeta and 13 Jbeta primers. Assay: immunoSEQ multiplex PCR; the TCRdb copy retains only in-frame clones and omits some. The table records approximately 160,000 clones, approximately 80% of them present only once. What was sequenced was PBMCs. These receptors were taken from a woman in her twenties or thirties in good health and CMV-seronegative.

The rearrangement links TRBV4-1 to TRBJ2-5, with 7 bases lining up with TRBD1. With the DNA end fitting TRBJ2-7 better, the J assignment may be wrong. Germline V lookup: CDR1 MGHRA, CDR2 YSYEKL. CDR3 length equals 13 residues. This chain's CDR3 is CASSRDRRYEQYF. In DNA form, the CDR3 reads TGCGCCAGCAGCCGGGACAGACGCTACGAGCAGTACTTC.

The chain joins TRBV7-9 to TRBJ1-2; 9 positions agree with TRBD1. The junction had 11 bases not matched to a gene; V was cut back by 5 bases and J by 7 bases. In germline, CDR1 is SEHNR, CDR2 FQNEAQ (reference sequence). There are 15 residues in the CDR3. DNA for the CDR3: TGTGCCAGCAGCCATGAGGGACAGGGTTTGTTTGGCTACACCTTC. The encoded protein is CASSHEGQGLFGYTF.

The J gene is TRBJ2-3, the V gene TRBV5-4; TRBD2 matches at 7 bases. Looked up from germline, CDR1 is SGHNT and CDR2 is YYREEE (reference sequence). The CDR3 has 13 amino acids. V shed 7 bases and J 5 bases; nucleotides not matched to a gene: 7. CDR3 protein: CASWSRGEDTQYF. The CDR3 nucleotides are TGTGCCAGCTGGAGCCGGGGGGAAGATACGCAGTATTTT.

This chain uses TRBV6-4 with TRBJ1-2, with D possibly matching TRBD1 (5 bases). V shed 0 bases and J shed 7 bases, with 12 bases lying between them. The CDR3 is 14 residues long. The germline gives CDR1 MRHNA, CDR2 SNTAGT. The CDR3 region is CASSDSAGRGGYTF. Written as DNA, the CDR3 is TGTGCCAGCAGTGACTCGGCGGGGCGGGGTGGCTACACCTTC.

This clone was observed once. CDR3 region: CASSQEGLVNNEQFF. As DNA, the CDR3 is TGCGCCAGCAGCCAAGAAGGACTAGTAAACAATGAGCAGTTCTTC. The chain carries TRBV4-3 and TRBJ2-1; 7 bases are a match to TRBD2. The germline gives CDR1 LGHNA, CDR2 YSLEER. Trimming removed 0 bases from V and 5 bases from J; junction bases left unmatched: 4. The CDR3 contains 15 residues.

The CDR3 bases are TGTGCCAGCAGTGACTACAGGGTTTCGGAAGAGCAGTACTTC. Translating gives CASSDYRVSEEQYF. The rearrangement uses TRBV27 and TRBJ2-7; the D gene is possibly TRBD1 (6 bases). Germline lookup yields CDR1 MNHEY and CDR2 SMNVEV (reference sequence). The length of the CDR3 is 14 residues. Trimming shortened V by 5 bases and J by 7 bases, and 18 bases separated the two germline ends.

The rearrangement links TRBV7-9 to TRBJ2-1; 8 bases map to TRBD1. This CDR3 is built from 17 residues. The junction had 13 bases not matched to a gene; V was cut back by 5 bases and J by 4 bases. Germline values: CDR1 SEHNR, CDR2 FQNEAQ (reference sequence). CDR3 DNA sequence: TGTGCCAGCAGCCCGCGGACAGGGAGGAACGCTTACAATGAGCAGTTCTTC. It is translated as CASSPRTGRNAYNEQFF.

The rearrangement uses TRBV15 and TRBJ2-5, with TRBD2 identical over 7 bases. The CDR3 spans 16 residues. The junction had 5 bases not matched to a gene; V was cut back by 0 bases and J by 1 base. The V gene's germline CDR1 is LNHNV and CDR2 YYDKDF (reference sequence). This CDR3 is CATSRDLAGLQETQYF. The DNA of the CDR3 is TGTGCCACCAGCAGAGACTTAGCGGGTCTCCAAGAGACCCAGTACTTC.

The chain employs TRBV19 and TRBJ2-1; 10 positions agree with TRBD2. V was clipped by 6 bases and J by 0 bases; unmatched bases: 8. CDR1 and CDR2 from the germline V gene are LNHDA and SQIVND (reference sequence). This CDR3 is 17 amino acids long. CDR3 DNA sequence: TGTGCCAGTAGCCTAAGGGCTAGCGGGAGCTCCTACAATGAGCAGTTCTTC. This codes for CASSLRASGSSYNEQFF. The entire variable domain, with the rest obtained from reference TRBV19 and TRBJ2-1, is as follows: DGGITQSPKYLFRKEGQNVTLSCEQNLNHDAMYWYRQDPGQGLRLIYYSQIVNDFQKGDIAEGYSVSREKKESFPLTVTSAQKNPTAFYLCASSLRASGSSYNEQFFGPGTRLTVL.

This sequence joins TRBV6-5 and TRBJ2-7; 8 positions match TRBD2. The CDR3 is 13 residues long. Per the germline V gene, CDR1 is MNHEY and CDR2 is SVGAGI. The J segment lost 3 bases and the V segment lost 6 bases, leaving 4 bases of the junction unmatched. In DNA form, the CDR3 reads TGTGCCAGCAGGAGCGGGAGCGTCTACGAGCAGTACTTC. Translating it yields CASRSGSVYEQYF.

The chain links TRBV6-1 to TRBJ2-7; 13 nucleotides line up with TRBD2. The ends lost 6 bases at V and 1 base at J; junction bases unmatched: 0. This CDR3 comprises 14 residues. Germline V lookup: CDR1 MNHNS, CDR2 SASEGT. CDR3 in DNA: TGTGCCAGCAGGACTAGCGGGGGGTCCTACGAGCAGTACTTC. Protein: CASRTSGGSYEQYF.

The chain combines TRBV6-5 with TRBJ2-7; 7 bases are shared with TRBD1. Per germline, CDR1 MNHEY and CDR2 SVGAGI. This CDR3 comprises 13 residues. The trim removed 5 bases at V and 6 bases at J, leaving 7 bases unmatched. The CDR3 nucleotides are TGTGCCAGCAGTCGACAGGGATGGGGCGAGCAGTACTTC. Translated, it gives CASSRQGWGEQYF.

The CDR3 loop is CATKQDSLHYEQYF. Written as DNA, the CDR3 is TGTGCCACCAAGCAGGACAGTCTACACTACGAGCAGTACTTC. The V call is TRBV19, the J call TRBJ2-7; TRBD1 is a possible D gene (6 bases). Trimming took 10 bases from V and 3 from J, leaving 19 bases between them. The CDR3 sequence is 14 residues long. Germline V gene data show CDR1 as LNHDA and CDR2 as SQIVND (reference sequence).

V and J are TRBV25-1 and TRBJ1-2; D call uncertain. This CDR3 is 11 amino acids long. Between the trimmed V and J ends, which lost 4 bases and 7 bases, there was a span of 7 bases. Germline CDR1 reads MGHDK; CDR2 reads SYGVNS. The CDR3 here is CASSGDGGYTF. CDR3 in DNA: TGTGCCAGCAGTGGAGATGGTGGCTACACCTTC.

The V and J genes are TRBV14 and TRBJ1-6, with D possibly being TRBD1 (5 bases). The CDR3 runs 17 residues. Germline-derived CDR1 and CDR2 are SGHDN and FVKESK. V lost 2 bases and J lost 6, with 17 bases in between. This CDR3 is CASSQIITGFSNSPLHF. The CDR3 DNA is TGTGCCAGCAGCCAAATTATAACAGGTTTCAGTAATTCACCCCTCCACTTT.

In DNA, the CDR3 is TGCAGCGTTGAAGATCTTTATAACAGGGGAGGCGTGATGAACACTGAAGCTTTCTTT. The encoded protein is CSVEDLYNRGGVMNTEAFF. This chain joins TRBV29-1 and TRBJ1-1, with 7 nucleotides matching TRBD1. The junction had 16 bases not matched to a gene; V was cut back by 0 bases and J by 0 bases. The CDR3 runs 19 residues. Germline V gives CDR1 SQVTM, CDR2 ANQGSEA.

CDR3 protein: CASSLDRGRGAHYGYTF. In DNA, the CDR3 is TGCGCCAGCAGCTTGGATAGGGGGCGTGGGGCTCACTATGGCTACACCTTC. The rearrangement joins TRBV5-1 to TRBJ1-2, with 7 bases identical to TRBD1. CDR3 length equals 17 residues. CDR1 is SGHRS, CDR2 YFSETQ, per germline. V shed 0 bases and J 3 bases; nucleotides not matched to a gene: 11.

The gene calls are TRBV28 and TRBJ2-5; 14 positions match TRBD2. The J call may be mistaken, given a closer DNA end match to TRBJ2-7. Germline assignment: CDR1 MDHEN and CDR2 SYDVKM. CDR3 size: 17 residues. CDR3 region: CASSSGLAGAAPYEQYF. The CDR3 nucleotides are TGTGCCAGCAGTTCGGGACTAGCGGGAGCGGCCCCATACGAGCAGTACTTC.

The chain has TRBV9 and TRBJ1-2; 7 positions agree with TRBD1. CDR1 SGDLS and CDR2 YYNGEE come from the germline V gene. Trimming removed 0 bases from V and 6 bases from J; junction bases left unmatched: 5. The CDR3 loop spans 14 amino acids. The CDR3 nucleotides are TGTGCCAGCAGCGTAGCTGGGACAGTAGATGGCTACACCTTC. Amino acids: CASSVAGTVDGYTF.

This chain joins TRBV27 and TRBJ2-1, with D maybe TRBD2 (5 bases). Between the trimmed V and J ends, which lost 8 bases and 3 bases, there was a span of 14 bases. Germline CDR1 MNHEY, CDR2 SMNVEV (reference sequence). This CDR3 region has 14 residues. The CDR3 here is CASSERGIYNEQFF. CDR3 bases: TGTGCCAGCTCCGAACGGGGTATCTACAATGAGCAGTTCTTC.

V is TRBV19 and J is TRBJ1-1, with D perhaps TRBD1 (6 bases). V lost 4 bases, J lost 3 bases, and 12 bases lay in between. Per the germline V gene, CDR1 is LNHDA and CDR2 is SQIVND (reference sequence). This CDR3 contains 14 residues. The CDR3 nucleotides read TGTGCCAGTAGTACCCCCAGGGGAGACACTGAAGCTTTCTTT. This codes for CASSTPRGDTEAFF.

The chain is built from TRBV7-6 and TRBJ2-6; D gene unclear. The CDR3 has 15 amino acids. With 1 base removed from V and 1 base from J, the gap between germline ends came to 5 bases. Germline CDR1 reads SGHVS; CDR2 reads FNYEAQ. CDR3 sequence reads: CASSLVASGANVLTF. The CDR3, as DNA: TGTGCCAGCAGCTTAGTGGCTTCTGGGGCCAACGTCCTGACTTTC.

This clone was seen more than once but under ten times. The CDR3 protein is CASSQGSVGTGELFF. In DNA form, the CDR3 reads TGTGCCAGCAGCCAAGGGAGTGTGGGCACCGGGGAGCTGTTTTTT. This chain links TRBV7-7 with TRBJ2-2; TRBD2 is a possible D gene (5 bases). V shed 5 bases and J shed 4 bases, with 14 bases lying between them. The CDR3 sequence is 15 residues long. The V gene's germline CDR1 is SSHAT and CDR2 FNYEAQ (reference sequence).

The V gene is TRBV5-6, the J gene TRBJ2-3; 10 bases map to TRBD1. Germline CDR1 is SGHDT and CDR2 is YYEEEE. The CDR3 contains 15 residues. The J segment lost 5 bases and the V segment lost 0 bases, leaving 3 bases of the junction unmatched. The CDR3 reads CASSLGTGGIDTQYF. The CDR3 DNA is TGTGCCAGCAGCTTGGGGACAGGGGGAATAGATACGCAGTATTTT.

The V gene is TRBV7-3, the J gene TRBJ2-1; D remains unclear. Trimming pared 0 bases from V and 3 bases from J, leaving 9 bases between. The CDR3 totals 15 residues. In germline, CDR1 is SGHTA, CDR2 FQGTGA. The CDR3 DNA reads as TGTGCCAGCAGCTTAACATCGGGTATCTACAATGAGCAGTTCTTC. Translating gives CASSLTSGIYNEQFF.

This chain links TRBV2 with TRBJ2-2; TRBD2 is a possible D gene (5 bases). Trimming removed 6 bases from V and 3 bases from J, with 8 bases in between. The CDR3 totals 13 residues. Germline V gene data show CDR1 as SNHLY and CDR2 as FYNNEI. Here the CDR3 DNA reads TGTGCCAGCAGGCAGGAGGACACCGGGGAGCTGTTTTTT. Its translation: CASRQEDTGELFF.

CDR3 nucleotide sequence: TGTGCCAGCAGCAACACGACAGGCGAGAGGGACGAGCAGTACTTC. It is translated as CASSNTTGERDEQYF. The chain links TRBV21-1 to TRBJ2-7; TRBD1, the table's D call, lacks a check against the DNA. TRBV21-1 is labeled a pseudogene. This CDR3 region has 15 residues.